The clone carrying this T cell receptor beta chain was counted between two and nine times. Its antigen is unidentified. Generated by immunoSEQ multiplex PCR, the TCRdb table keeps only in-frame clones and is missing some. In the table there are fewer than 45,000 clones, 70% to 90% of which are singletons. These data come from a study of OX40 agonist ivuxolimab in advanced cancers. Study-level information: Cohort: around 79% men, mean age about 62, aged roughly 20 to 79. Three patients, one with hepatocellular carcinoma and two with cutaneous melanoma, responded partially. Study-wide findings and caveats: Low normalized T-cell clonal expansion was also seen in some nonresponders.

V lost 7 bases, J lost 6 bases, and 13 bases lay in between. CDR1 is SQVTM and CDR2 is ANQGSEA in the germline V gene. The CDR3 runs to 12 residues. V usage is TRBV29-1 and J usage is TRBJ1-5; tentative D call: TRBD1 (5 bases). Sample: CD4+ or CD8+ T cells sorted from blood, taken in a trial of the OX40 agonist ivuxolimab. The origin of this receptor is an adult with an advanced solid tumor such as melanoma, head and neck, liver or kidney cancer. This CDR3 reads CSAADTAQPQHF. The CDR3 nucleotides read TGCAGCGCCGCGGACACAGCTCAGCCCCAGCATTTT. Together with reference TRBV29-1 and TRBJ1-5, the CDR3 gives the full variable domain: SAVISQKPSRDICQRGTSLTIQCQVDSQVTMMFWYRQQPGQSLTLIATANQGSEATYESGFVIDKFPISRPNLTFSTLTVSNMSPEDSSIYLCSAADTAQPQHFGDGTRLSIL.